This entry lists 24 T cell receptor beta chains sequenced from one sample in a study of blood T cell repertoires in COVID-19. Sequencing was performed with immunoSEQ multiplex PCR; in TCRdb, only in-frame clones are kept and a portion is missing. The sample includes about 240,000 clones, around 86% seen only once; the top ten take about 7.6%. The sequenced sample was peripheral blood. These receptors were collected from an older woman with active or convalescent COVID-19.

The chain links TRBV27 to TRBJ2-5, with TRBD1 matching 8 bases. CDR1 MNHEY and CDR2 SMNVEV come from the germline V gene (reference sequence). This CDR3 has 13 residues. The V gene end was trimmed by 7 bases and the J gene end by 6 bases; junction bases not matched to a gene: 7. As DNA, the CDR3 is TGTGCCAGCACCAGGGGGCGCGGACAGACCCAGTACTTC. As protein: CASTRGRGQTQYF.

J is TRBJ1-1 and V is TRBV27, with a tentative D call TRBD1 (6 bases). CDR3 length equals 15 residues. Germline V gives CDR1 MNHEY, CDR2 SMNVEV (reference sequence). The ends were cut back, 5 bases at V and 3 bases at J, with 16 bases in the middle. The CDR3 here is CASSPIPDSYTEAFF. CDR3 bases: TGTGCCAGCAGTCCCATCCCGGACAGCTACACTGAAGCTTTCTTT.

This clone appeared once. Other DNA sequences in the sample encode the same CDR3. The chain combines TRBV14 with TRBJ1-3; D is perhaps TRBD1 (5 bases). V was trimmed by 1 base and J by 3 bases, leaving 10 bases between them. Germline loops: CDR1 SGHDN, CDR2 FVKESK. The CDR3 has 15 amino acids. In DNA, the CDR3 is TGTGCCAGCAGCCAAGTCGCGGGGCTTGGAAACACCATATATTTT. The encoded protein is CASSQVAGLGNTIYF. Drawing the rest from reference TRBV14 and TRBJ1-3, the complete variable domain is EAGVTQFPSHSVIEKGQTVTLRCDPISGHDNLYWYRRVMGKEIKFLLHFVKESKQDESGMPNNRFLAERTGGTYSTLKVQPAELEDSGVYFCASSQVAGLGNTIYFGEGSWLTVV.

The rearrangement uses TRBV3-1 (or the pseudogene TRBV3-2) and TRBJ1-1; D might be TRBD1 (6 bases). CDR3 length: 13 amino acids. V gave up 4 bases and J gave up 1 base, with 7 bases separating them. In germline, CDR1 is LGHDT, CDR2 YNNKEL (reference sequence). CDR3 protein: CASSLGQNTEAFF. In DNA, the CDR3 is TGTGCCAGCAGCCTGGGACAGAACACTGAAGCTTTCTTT.

This chain joins TRBV10-3 and TRBJ1-1; D is unclear. V was shortened by 2 bases and J by 8 bases, with 6 bases between the two germline ends. This CDR3 contains 11 residues. From germline, CDR1 is ENHRY and CDR2 SYGVKD. CDR3 sequence (DNA): TGTGCCATCAGTGAGGTCGGGGAAGCTTTCTTT. It encodes CAISEVGEAFF.

The V and J genes are TRBV3-1 (or the pseudogene TRBV3-2) and TRBJ1-2, with D unclear. Germline assignment: CDR1 LGHDT and CDR2 YNNKEL (reference sequence). Trimming took 0 bases from V and 7 from J, leaving 15 bases between them. The CDR3 is made up of 15 amino acids. The CDR3 nucleotides are TGTGCCAGCAGCCAAGATCAACTTCCCTTTGGTGGCTACACCTTC. Encoded protein: CASSQDQLPFGGYTF.

The CDR3 region is CASSQRSSSGNTIYF. The CDR3 region has the DNA TGTGCCAGCAGCCAAAGGAGTAGCTCTGGAAACACCATATATTTT. The rearrangement uses TRBV3-1 (or the pseudogene TRBV3-2) and TRBJ1-3; D gene uncertain. V was cut by 2 bases and J by 0 bases, with 8 bases left in between. Germline lookup yields CDR1 LGHDT and CDR2 YNNKEL (reference sequence). This CDR3 is 15 amino acids long.

This chain joins TRBV7-2 and TRBJ1-5; the match to TRBD1 covers 8 bases. The V gene end was trimmed by 5 bases and the J gene end by 6 bases; junction bases not matched to a gene: 9. The CDR3 extends over 15 amino acids. CDR1 SGHTA and CDR2 FQGNSA come from the germline V gene. The CDR3, as DNA: TGTGCCAGCAGCCCCCGGACAGGGAGGGGTCAGCCCCAGCATTTT. This translates into CASSPRTGRGQPQHF.

V and J are TRBV7-2 and TRBJ2-7, with 8 bases fitting TRBD1. CDR3 length: 12 amino acids. J was trimmed by 4 bases and V by 4 bases; bases with no gene match: 0. Germline V gene sequence: CDR1 SGHTA, CDR2 FQGNSA. For the CDR3, the DNA is TGTGCCAGCAGCTGGGACAGGTACGAGCAGTACTTC. This sequence encodes CASSWDRYEQYF.

The chain uses TRBV6-1 and TRBJ2-1, with 10 bases fitting TRBD2. The CDR3 runs to 15 residues. V shed 2 bases and J 4 bases; nucleotides not matched to a gene: 2. The germline V gene has CDR1 MNHNS and CDR2 SASEGT. CDR3 nucleotides: TGTGCCAGCAGTGAACTAGCGGGGGAATACAATGAGCAGTTCTTC. Translated, it gives CASSELAGEYNEQFF.

This clone was recorded only once. This chain connects TRBV5-1 to TRBJ1-1; D is unresolved. The CDR3 has 16 amino acids. Germline V gives CDR1 SGHRS, CDR2 YFSETQ. Trimming removed 1 base at V and 6 bases at J, with 19 bases between. The CDR3 reads CASSLLGLRRSAEAFF. CDR3 coding DNA: TGCGCCAGCAGCTTGTTGGGCCTACGGCGTAGCGCTGAAGCTTTCTTT.

The chain is built from TRBV11-2 and TRBJ2-6, with D maybe TRBD1 (6 bases). Trimming took 0 bases from V and 0 from J, leaving 12 bases between them. The CDR3 extends over 18 amino acids. Germline CDR1 reads SGHAT; CDR2 reads FQNNGV. In DNA form, the CDR3 reads TGTGCCAGCAGCTTAGATCCGGGACACCCCTCTGGGGCCAACGTCCTGACTTTC. Encoded protein: CASSLDPGHPSGANVLTF.

This sequence joins TRBV5-3 and TRBJ2-1; tentatively, D is TRBD2 (7 bases). TRBV5-3 is recorded as an ORF, its role being uncertain. This CDR3 has 12 amino acids. Trimming took 9 bases from V and 6 from J, leaving 13 bases between them. The DNA of the CDR3 is TGTGCCACCGGGGGGCTGGGCAATGAGCAGTTCTTC. This gives the protein CATGGLGNEQFF.

The chain combines TRBV18 with TRBJ2-3; 9 nucleotides line up with TRBD1. The CDR3 has 14 residues. Germline lookup yields CDR1 KGHSH and CDR2 LQKENI. Losses at the gene ends were 6 bases for V and 4 bases for J; bases not matched to a gene: 5. The DNA for the CDR3 is TGTGCCAGCTCGGACAGGGGCCCCTCAGATACGCAGTATTTT. It codes for CASSDRGPSDTQYF.

This rearrangement joins TRBV7-2 to TRBJ1-3; D ambiguous. The CDR3 sequence is 16 residues long. The V and J ends lost 1 base and 0 bases respectively, with 10 bases between them. Germline V gene lookup returns CDR1 SGHTA and CDR2 FQGNSA. The CDR3 region is CASSLGLGNSGNTIYF. CDR3 DNA sequence: TGTGCCAGCAGCTTAGGACTGGGTAACTCTGGAAACACCATATATTTT.

This chain joins TRBV6-2 or TRBV6-3 and TRBJ2-3; D gene unclear. CDR3 size: 15 residues. The V gene's germline CDR1 is MNHEY and CDR2 SVGEGT. The V and J ends lost 5 bases and 3 bases respectively, with 15 bases between them. Written as DNA, the CDR3 is TGTGCCAGCAGTGCCCGACTCCCACGGACAGATACGCAGTATTTT. This translates into CASSARLPRTDTQYF.

J is TRBJ1-4 and V is TRBV11-2; D may be TRBD1 (5 bases). Germline V CDR1 and CDR2: SGHAT, FQNNGV. V lost 5 bases and J 7 bases, leaving 11 bases between the germline ends. This CDR3 is built from 13 residues. The CDR3 region is CASSNQGGEKLFF. CDR3 coding DNA: TGTGCCAGCAGCAATCAGGGAGGTGAAAAACTGTTTTTT.

The chain employs TRBV7-2 and TRBJ2-1; D ambiguous. CDR3 length: 15 residues. V was trimmed by 0 bases and J by 0 bases, leaving 6 bases between them. Germline loops: CDR1 SGHTA, CDR2 FQGNSA. The CDR3 loop reads CASSLAVNSYNEQFF. For the CDR3, the DNA is TGTGCCAGCAGCTTAGCTGTTAACTCCTACAATGAGCAGTTCTTC. Variable domain in full (rest from reference TRBV7-2 and TRBJ2-1): GAGVSQSPSNKVTEKGKDVELRCDPISGHTALYWYRQSLGQGLEFLIYFQGNSAPDKSGLPSDRFSAERTGGSVSTLTIQRTQQEDSAVYLCASSLAVNSYNEQFFGPGTRLTVL.

The V call is TRBV7-6, the J call TRBJ2-2, with 10 bases matching TRBD1. The germline V gene encodes CDR1 SGHVS and CDR2 FNYEAQ. The CDR3 consists of 15 residues. V shed 7 bases, J shed 3 bases, and the junction held 5 bases outside the gene matches. As DNA, the CDR3 is TGTGCCAGCACCAGTGGGACAGGGGACACCGGGGAGCTGTTTTTT. Translating it yields CASTSGTGDTGELFF.

The chain recombines TRBV12-3 or TRBV12-4 with TRBJ1-4; 9 bases are shared with TRBD1. This CDR3 is built from 13 residues. V lost 5 bases to trimming and J lost 6 bases; unmatched junction nucleotides: 1. DNA for the CDR3: TGTGCCAGCAGTAGACAGGGGGATGAAAAACTGTTTTTT. This sequence encodes CASSRQGDEKLFF.

A few counts support this clone. The rearrangement links TRBV6-6 to TRBJ1-5, with 8 bases identical to TRBD1. This CDR3 has 16 residues. V shed 10 bases, J shed 0 bases, and the junction held 11 bases outside the gene matches. Germline CDR1 MNHNY, CDR2 SVGAGI (reference sequence). CDR3 DNA: TGTGCCACCCAGGACAGGGACCTTTATAGCAATCAGCCCCAGCATTTT. It translates to CATQDRDLYSNQPQHF.

The chain combines TRBV5-1 with TRBJ2-1; possibly TRBD1 for D (5 bases). Deletions cut 1 base from V and 13 bases from J, with 12 bases between. The germline V gene has CDR1 SGHRS and CDR2 YFSETQ. The CDR3 length is 12 residues. Here the CDR3 DNA reads TGCGCCAGCAGCTTGAGTGGGGCTATACAGTTCTTC. It yields the protein CASSLSGAIQFF. The whole variable domain, filled in from reference TRBV5-1 and TRBJ2-1, reads KAGVTQTPRYLIKTRGQQVTLSCSPISGHRSVSWYQQTPGQGLQFLFEYFSETQRNKGNFPGRFSGRQFSNSRSEMNVSTLELGDSALYLCASSLSGAIQFFGPGTRLTVL.

This clone was observed once. The chain joins TRBV3-1 (or the pseudogene TRBV3-2) to TRBJ2-7, with unresolved D. CDR3 length: 16 amino acids. Trimming pared 3 bases from V and 0 bases from J, leaving 15 bases between. Germline V gene sequence: CDR1 LGHDT, CDR2 YNNKEL (reference sequence). The DNA of the CDR3 is TGTGCCAGCAGCCAGGATGGGCCATGTAGCTCCTACGAGCAGTACTTC. Protein sequence: CASSQDGPCSSYEQYF.

The V gene is TRBV5-1, the J gene TRBJ1-3; TRBD1 matches 7 bases. Germline lookup yields CDR1 SGHRS and CDR2 YFSETQ. J gave up 7 bases and V 4 bases, and 11 bases lay outside the gene matches. This CDR3 region has 15 residues. The CDR3 DNA reads as TGCGCCAGCAGCCCCCTTGACAGGGAGGCGAACACCATATATTTT. Its translation is CASSPLDREANTIYF.